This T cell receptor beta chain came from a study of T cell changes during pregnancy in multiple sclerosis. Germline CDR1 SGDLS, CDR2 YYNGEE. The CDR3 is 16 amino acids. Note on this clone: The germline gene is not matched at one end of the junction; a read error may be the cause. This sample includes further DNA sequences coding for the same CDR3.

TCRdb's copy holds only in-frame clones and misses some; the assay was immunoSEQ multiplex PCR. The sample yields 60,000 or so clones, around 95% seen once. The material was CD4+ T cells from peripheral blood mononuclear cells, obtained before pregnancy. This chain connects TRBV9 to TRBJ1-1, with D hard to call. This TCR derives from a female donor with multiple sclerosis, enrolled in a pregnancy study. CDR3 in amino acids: CASSSRPAGSNTEAFF. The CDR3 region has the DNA TGCGCCAGCAGCTCCCGCCCGGCAGGATCGAACACTGAAGCTTTCTTT.